This TCR beta chain was identified during a study of CD8 T cells in ankylosing spondylitis. The study, taken as a whole, reports: Enrichment of disease-linked clones was reportedly significant in matched ankylosing spondylitis synovial fluid.

This clonotype has ten or more counts. Its antigen is as yet unknown. Via MiXCR, TCRdb re-called the 5' RACE reads, giving one row per CDR3 protein. The sample consists of fewer than 200,000 distinct CDR3 sequences, about 18% of them appearing once. CDR1 is LGHDT, CDR2 YNNKEL, per germline (reference sequence). The junction had 4 bases not matched to a gene; V was cut back by 5 bases and J by 3 bases. The CDR3 totals 14 residues. The V and J genes are TRBV3-1 and TRBJ1-5; 7 bases agree with TRBD1. This clonotype was obtained from a male donor aged 10-29 years with ankylosing spondylitis or in good health (not recorded which). The sequencing input was blood, either unsorted or a sorted T cell fraction (not recorded which). In DNA, the CDR3 is TGTGCCAGCAGCTTGGGACAGCTCAATCAGCCCCAGCATTTT. This sequence encodes CASSLGQLNQPQHF.